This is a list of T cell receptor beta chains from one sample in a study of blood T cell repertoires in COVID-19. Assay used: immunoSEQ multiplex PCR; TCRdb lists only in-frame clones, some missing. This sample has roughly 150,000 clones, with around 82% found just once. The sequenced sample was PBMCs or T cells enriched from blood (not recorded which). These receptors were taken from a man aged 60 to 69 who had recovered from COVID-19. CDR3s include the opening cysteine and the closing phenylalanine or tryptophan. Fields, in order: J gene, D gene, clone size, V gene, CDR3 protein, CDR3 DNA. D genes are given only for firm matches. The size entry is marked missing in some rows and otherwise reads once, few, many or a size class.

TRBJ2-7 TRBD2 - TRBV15 CATSREPSGSIYEQYF TGTGCCACCAGCAGAGAACCTAGCGGGAGTATATACGAGCAGTACTTC
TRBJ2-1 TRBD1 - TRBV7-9 CASSQTGGYNEQFF TGTGCCAGCAGCCAGACAGGGGGCTACAATGAGCAGTTCTTC
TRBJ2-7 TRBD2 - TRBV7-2 CASSARGSRLAGGHEQYF TGTGCCAGCAGCGCAAGGGGCTCTCGGCTAGCGGGGGGGCACGAGCAGTACTTC
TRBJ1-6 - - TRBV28 CASRRQSTVSSYNSPLHF TGTGCCAGCCGACGACAGTCCACGGTGAGCTCCTATAATTCACCCCTCCACTTT
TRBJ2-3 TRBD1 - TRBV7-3 CASSYRGLYTDTQYF TGTGCCAGCAGTTACAGGGGGCTTTACACAGATACGCAGTATTTT
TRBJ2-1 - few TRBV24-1 CATSPVRGIGYNEQFF TGTGCCACCAGCCCCGTCAGGGGAATAGGTTACAATGAGCAGTTCTTC
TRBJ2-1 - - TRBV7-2 CASSHSGTSGEQFF TGTGCCAGCAGCCACTCCGGGACTTCGGGTGAGCAGTTCTTC
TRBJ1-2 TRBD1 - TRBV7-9 CASRTQGGSNYGYTF TGTGCCAGCAGGACTCAGGGGGGTTCTAACTATGGCTACACCTTC
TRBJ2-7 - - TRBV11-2 CASSSNTGAPSYEQYF TGTGCCAGCAGCTCTAATACAGGAGCACCCTCCTACGAGCAGTACTTC
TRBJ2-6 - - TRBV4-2 CASSSMHAGANVLTF TGTGCCAGCAGCTCTATGCATGCTGGGGCCAACGTCCTGACTTTC
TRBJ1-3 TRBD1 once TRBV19 CASSPRLGTDIRNTIYF TGTGCCAGTAGTCCCCGCCTGGGGACAGATATAAGAAACACCATATATTTT
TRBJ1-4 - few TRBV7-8 CASSIIGTNEKLFF TGTGCCAGCAGCATTATCGGAACTAATGAAAAACTGTTTTTT